These 3 T cell receptor beta chains came from one sample sequenced in a study of blood T cell repertoires in COVID-19. TCRdb keeps only in-frame clones here, not all; method: immunoSEQ multiplex PCR. This sample has roughly 140,000 clones, with 80% found just once. Material: peripheral blood. These receptors were obtained from a woman in her 50s with acute or convalescent COVID-19.

The rearrangement joins TRBV29-1 to TRBJ2-2; D not resolved. CDR1 SQVTM and CDR2 ANQGSEA come from the germline V gene. The V gene lost 6 bases and the J gene lost 0 bases, with 11 bases spanning the gap. The CDR3 consists of 14 residues. The CDR3 loop is CSVTSDANTGELFF. DNA of the CDR3: TGCAGCGTAACAAGCGACGCGAACACCGGGGAGCTGTTTTTT.

This clone was recorded a few times. The V call is TRBV11-3, the J call TRBJ2-1; weak D call: TRBD2 (5 bases). Per germline, CDR1 SGHNT and CDR2 YENEEA. The ends were cut back, 0 bases at V and 0 bases at J, with 6 bases in the middle. CDR3 length: 15 residues. CDR3 nucleotides: TGTGCCAGCAGCTTAGACGGGGTCTCCTACAATGAGCAGTTCTTC. This encodes CASSLDGVSYNEQFF. The variable domain in full, completed from reference TRBV11-3 and TRBJ2-1, reads EAGVVQSPRYKIIEKKQPVAFWCNPISGHNTLYWYLQNLGQGPELLIRYENEEAVDDSQLPKDRFSAERLKGVDSTLKIQPAELGDSAVYLCASSLDGVSYNEQFFGPGTRLTVL.

J is TRBJ1-3 and V is TRBV2, with no clear D. The CDR3 contains 15 residues. Per the germline V gene, CDR1 is SNHLY and CDR2 is FYNNEI. Between the trimmed V and J ends, which lost 5 bases and 2 bases, there was a span of 13 bases. The CDR3 is CASSFGVQAGNTIYF. DNA of the CDR3: TGTGCCAGCAGTTTTGGAGTCCAAGCTGGAAACACCATATATTTT.